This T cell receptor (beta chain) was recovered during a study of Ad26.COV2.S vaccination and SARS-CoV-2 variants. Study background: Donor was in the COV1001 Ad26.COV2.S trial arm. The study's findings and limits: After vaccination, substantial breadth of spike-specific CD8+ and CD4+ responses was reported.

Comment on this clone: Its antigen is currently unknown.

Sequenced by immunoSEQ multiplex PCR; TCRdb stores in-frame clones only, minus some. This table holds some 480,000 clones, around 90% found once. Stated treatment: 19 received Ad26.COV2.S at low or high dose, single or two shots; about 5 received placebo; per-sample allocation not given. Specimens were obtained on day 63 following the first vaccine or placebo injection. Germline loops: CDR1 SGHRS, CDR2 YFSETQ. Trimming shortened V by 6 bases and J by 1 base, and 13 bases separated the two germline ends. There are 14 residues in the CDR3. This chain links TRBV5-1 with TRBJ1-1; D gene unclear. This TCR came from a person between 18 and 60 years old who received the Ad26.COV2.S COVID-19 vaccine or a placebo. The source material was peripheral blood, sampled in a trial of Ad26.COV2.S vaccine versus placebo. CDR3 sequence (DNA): TGCGCCAGCAACTGGTGGGAAACGAACACTGAAGCTTTCTTT. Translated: CASNWWETNTEAFF.